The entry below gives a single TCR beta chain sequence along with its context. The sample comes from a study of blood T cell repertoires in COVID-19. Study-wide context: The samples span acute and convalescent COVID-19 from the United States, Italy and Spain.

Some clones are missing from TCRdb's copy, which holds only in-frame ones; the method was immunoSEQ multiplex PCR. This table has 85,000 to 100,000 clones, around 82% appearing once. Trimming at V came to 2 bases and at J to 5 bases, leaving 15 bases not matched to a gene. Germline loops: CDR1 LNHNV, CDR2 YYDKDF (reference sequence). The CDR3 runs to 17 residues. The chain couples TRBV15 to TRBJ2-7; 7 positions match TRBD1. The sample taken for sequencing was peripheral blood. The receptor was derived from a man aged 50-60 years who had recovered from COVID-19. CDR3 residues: CATSRPGAWDRKDEQYF. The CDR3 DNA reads TGTGCCACCAGCAGACCTGGAGCATGGGACAGAAAGGACGAGCAGTACTTC.